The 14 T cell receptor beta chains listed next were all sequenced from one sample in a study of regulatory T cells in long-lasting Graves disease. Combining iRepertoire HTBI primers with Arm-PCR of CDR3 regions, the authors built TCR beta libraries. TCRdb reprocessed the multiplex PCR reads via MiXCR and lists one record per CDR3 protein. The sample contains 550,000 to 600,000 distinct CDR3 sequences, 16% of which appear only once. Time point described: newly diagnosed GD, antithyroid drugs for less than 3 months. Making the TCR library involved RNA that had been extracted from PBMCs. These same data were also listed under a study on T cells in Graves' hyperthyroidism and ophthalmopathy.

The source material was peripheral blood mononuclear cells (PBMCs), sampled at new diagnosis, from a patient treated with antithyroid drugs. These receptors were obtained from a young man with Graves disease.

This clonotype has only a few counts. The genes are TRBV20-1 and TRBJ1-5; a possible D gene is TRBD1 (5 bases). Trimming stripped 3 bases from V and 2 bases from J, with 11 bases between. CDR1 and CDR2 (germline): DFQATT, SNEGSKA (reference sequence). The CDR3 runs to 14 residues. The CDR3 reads CSASQGIGNQPQHF. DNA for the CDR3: TGCAGTGCTAGTCAGGGAATTGGCAATCAGCCCCAGCATTTT.

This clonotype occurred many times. As DNA, the CDR3 is TGTGCCAGCAGTCAAAATAGCGCTTACGAGCAGTACTTC. Encoded protein: CASSQNSAYEQYF. This sequence joins TRBV12-3 or TRBV12-4 and TRBJ2-7; TRBD2 might be the D (5 bases). The CDR3 has 13 amino acids. V dropped 5 bases and J dropped 4 bases, with 12 bases sitting between them.

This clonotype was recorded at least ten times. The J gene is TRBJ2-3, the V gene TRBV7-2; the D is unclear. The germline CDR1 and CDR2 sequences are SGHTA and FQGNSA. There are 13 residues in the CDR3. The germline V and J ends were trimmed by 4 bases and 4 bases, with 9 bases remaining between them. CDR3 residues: CASSSPGADTQYF. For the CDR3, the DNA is TGTGCCAGCAGCTCCCCCGGAGCAGATACGCAGTATTTT.

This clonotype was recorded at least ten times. DNA of the CDR3: TGTGCCAGCAGCCCCCGACCTCACCAAGAGACCCAGTACTTC. It translates to CASSPRPHQETQYF. The V call is TRBV28, the J call TRBJ2-5; no reliable D call. Trimming took off 6 bases at V and 0 bases at J, with 11 bases between the two ends. Germline V lookup: CDR1 MDHEN, CDR2 SYDVKM. The length of the CDR3 is 14 residues.

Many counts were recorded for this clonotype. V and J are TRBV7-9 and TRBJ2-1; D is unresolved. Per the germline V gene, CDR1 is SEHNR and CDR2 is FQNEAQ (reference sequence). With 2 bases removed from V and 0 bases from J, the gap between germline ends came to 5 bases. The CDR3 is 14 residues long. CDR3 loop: CASSLWSSYNEQFF. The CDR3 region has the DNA TGTGCCAGCAGCTTATGGAGCTCCTACAATGAGCAGTTCTTC.

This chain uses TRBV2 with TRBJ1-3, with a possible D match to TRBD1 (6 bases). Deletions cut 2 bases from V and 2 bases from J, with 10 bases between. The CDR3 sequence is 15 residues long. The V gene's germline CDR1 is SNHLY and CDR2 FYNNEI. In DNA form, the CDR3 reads TGTGCCAGCAGTGAAAGGGGGGGAGCTGGAAACACCATATATTTT. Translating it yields CASSERGGAGNTIYF. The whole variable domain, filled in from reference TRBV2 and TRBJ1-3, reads EPEVTQTPSHQVTQMGQEVILRCVPISNHLYFYWYRQILGQKVEFLVSFYNNEISEKSEIFDDQFSVERPDGSNFTLKIRSTKLEDSAMYFCASSERGGAGNTIYFGEGSWLTVV.

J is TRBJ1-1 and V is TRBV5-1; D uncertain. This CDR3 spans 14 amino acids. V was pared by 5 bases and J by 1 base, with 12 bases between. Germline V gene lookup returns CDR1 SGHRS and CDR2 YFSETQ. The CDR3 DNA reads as TGCGCCAGCAGGCGAGAGGGTCCGAACACTGAAGCTTTCTTT. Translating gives CASRREGPNTEAFF.

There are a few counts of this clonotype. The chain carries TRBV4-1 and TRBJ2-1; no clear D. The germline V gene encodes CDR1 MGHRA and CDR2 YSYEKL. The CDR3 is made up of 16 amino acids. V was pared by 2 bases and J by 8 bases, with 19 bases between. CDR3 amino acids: CASSQRVSSVSDEQFF. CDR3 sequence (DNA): TGCGCCAGCAGCCAAAGGGTCTCGAGCGTTTCGGATGAGCAGTTCTTC.

The CDR3 DNA sequence: TGTGCCAGCAGAATCCGCCCCAATCAGCCCCAGCATTTT. Its translation is CASRIRPNQPQHF. This chain joins TRBV6-1 and TRBJ1-5; no clear D. CDR1 is MNHNS and CDR2 is SASEGT in the germline V gene. The CDR3 runs to 13 residues. Trimming cost V 6 bases and J 3 bases, with 9 bases left between them.

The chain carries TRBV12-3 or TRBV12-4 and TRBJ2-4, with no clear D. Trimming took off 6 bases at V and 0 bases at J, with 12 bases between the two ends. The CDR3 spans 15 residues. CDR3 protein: CASSSDLLAKNIQYF. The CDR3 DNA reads TGTGCCAGCAGCTCAGATTTACTAGCCAAAAACATTCAGTACTTC.

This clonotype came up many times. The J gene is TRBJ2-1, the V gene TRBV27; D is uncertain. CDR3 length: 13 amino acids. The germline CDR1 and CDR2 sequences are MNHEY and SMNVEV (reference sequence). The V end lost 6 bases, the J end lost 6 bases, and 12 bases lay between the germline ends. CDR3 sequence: CASSRLRANEQFF. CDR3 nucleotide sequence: TGTGCCAGCAGCCGCCTCCGGGCCAATGAGCAGTTCTTC.

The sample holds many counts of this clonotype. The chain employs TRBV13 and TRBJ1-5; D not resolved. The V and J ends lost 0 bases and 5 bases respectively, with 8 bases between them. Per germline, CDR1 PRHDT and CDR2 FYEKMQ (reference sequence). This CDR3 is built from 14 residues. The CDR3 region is CASSLGRADQPQHF. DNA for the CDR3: TGTGCCAGCAGCTTAGGCCGGGCAGATCAGCCCCAGCATTTT.

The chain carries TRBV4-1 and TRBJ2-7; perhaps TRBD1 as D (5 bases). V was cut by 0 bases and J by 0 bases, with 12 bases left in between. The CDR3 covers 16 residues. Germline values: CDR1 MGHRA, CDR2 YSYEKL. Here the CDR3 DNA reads TGCGCCAGCAGCCAAGATCGGGCAGGGCGCTCCTACGAGCAGTACTTC. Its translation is CASSQDRAGRSYEQYF.

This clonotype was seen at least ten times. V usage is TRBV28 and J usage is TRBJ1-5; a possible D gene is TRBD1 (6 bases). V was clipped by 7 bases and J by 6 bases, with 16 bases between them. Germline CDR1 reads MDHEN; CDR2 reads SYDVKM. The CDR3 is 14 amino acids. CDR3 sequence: CASNVRQVLQPQHF. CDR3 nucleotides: TGTGCCAGCAATGTAAGACAGGTTCTTCAGCCCCAGCATTTT.